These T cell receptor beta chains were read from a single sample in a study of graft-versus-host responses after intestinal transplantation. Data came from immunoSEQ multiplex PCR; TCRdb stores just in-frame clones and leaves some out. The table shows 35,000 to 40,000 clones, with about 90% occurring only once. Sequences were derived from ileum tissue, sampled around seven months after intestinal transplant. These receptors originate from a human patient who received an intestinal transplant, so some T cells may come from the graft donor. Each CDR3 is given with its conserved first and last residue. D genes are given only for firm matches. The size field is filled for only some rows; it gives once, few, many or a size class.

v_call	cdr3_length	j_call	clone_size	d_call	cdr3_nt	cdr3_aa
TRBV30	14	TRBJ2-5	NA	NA	TGTGCCTGGAGTGGAGGGGGACCTCAAGAGACCCAGTACTTC	CAWSGGGPQETQYF
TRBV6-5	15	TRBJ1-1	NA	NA	TGTGCCAGCAGTTACTCGACAGGTCTGAACACTGAAGCTTTCTTT	CASSYSTGLNTEAFF
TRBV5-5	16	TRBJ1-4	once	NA	TGTGCCAGCAGCTTGGTCGGGGGGGCTAATAATGAAAAACTGTTTTTT	CASSLVGGANNEKLFF
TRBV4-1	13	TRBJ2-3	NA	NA	TGCGCCAGCAGCCATCCGGGCACAGATACGCAGTATTTT	CASSHPGTDTQYF
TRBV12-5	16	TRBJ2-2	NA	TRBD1	TGTGCTAGTGGTATCACCGGGACAGGGTTCCCCGGGGAGCTGTTTTTT	CASGITGTGFPGELFF
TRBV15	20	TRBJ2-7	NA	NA	TGTGCCACCAGCAGAGATCCGCCCCTCGAGGGAACTCACAGCTCCTACGAGCAGTACTTC	CATSRDPPLEGTHSSYEQYF
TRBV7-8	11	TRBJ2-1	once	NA	TGTGCCAGCAGCCTCGGACTACCGCAGTTCTTC	CASSLGLPQFF
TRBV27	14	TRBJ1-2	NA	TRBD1	TGTGCCAGCAGCTCAAGGGACAGAGAGTATGGCTACACCTTC	CASSSRDREYGYTF
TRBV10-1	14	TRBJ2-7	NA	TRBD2	TGCGCCAGCAGTACGGGACTAGCTTCCTACGAGCAGTACTTC	CASSTGLASYEQYF
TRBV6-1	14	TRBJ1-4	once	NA	TGTGCCAGCAGTGAAGCGTCTGGCAGCGAAAAACTGTTTTTT	CASSEASGSEKLFF
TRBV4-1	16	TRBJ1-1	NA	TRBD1	TGCGCCAGCAGCCAAGGATCCCCCGGGACAGGGACTGAAGCTTTCTTT	CASSQGSPGTGTEAFF
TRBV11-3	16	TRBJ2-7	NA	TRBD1	TGTGCCAGCAGCTTAGTCGGGACAGGGGGGACCTACGAGCAGTACTTC	CASSLVGTGGTYEQYF
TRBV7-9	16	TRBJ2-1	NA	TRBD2	TGTGCCAGCAGCTTATCACTGGGGGGGACCTACAATGAGCAGTTCTTC	CASSLSLGGTYNEQFF
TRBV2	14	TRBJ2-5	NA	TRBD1	TGTGCCAGCAGTTATACAGGGGGTGGAGAGACCCAGTACTTC	CASSYTGGGETQYF
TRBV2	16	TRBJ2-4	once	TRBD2	TGTGCCAGCAGTGCCGGACTAGCGGGAGGTGGAAACATTCAGTACTTC	CASSAGLAGGGNIQYF
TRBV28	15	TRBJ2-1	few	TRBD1	TGTGCCAGCAGTTTCCTTTCCCTGGACAGGACCGTGGGGTTCTTC	CASSFLSLDRTVGFF
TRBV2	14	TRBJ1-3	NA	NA	TGTGCCAGCAGTGAAAGGGGGAGGGGAAACACCATATATTTT	CASSERGRGNTIYF
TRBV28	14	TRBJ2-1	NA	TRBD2	TGTGCCAGCAGTAGCGGGAACTACTACAATGAGCAGTTCTTC	CASSSGNYYNEQFF
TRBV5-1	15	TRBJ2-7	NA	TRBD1	TGCGCCAGCAGCTTGGAAGGGACAGGCTCCTACGAGCAGTACTTC	CASSLEGTGSYEQYF
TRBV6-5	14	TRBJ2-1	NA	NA	TGTGCCAGCAGTTACTCTTCGGTCAACGATGAGCAGTTCTTC	CASSYSSVNDEQFF
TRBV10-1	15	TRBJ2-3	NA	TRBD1	TGCGCCAGCAGGCCAGAGGGACAGGGGAGAGATACGCAGTATTTT	CASRPEGQGRDTQYF
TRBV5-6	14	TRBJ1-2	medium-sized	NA	TGTGCCAGCAGCTTAACTAATACGAACTATGGCTACACCTTC	CASSLTNTNYGYTF
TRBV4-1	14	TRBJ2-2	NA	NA	TGCGCCAGCAGCCAGGTTAGCGCCACCGGGGAGCTGTTTTTT	CASSQVSATGELFF
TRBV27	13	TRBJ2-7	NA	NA	TGTGCCAGCAGTTCGACAACTTCCTACGAGCAGTACTTC	CASSSTTSYEQYF
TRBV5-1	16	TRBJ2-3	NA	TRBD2	TGCGCCAGCAGCTTGGGTCAGCGGGAGGGCACAGATACGCAGTATTTT	CASSLGQREGTDTQYF
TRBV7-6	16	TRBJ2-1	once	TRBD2	TGTGCCAGCAGCTTAGTCGCTAGCGGGTTTGGGGATGAGCAGTTCTTC	CASSLVASGFGDEQFF
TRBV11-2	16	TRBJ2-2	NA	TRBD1	TGTGCCAGCAGCCTTGGACAGGGGGCTTACACCGGGGAGCTGTTTTTT	CASSLGQGAYTGELFF
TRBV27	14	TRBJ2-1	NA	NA	TGTGCCAGCAGTTTACGGCAGAACTACAATGAGCAGTTCTTC	CASSLRQNYNEQFF
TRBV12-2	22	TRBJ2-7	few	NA	TGTGCAAGTCGCTTCCTCCCCTACCTAGCGGGAGGGCCGTGCGGCTACTGCGACGAGCAGTACTTC	CASRFLPYLAGGPCGYCDEQYF
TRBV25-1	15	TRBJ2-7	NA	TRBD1	TGTGCCAGCTTTCTCGGGACAGAAAGCTCCTACGAGCAGTACTTC	CASFLGTESSYEQYF
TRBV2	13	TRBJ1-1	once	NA	TGTGCCAGCAGTGAAGGCGGGAACACTGAAGCTTTCTTT	CASSEGGNTEAFF
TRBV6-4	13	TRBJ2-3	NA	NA	TGTGCCAGCTGCGGAGAGGTGGGGGATACGCAGTATTTT	CASCGEVGDTQYF
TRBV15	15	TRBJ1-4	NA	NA	TGTGCCACCAGGGCAACAAGACAGATGGATGAAAAACTGTTTTTT	CATRATRQMDEKLFF
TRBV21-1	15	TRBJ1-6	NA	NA	TGTGCCAGCGGAGCCGGGACAGGCGTTAATTCACCCCTCCACTTT	CASGAGTGVNSPLHF
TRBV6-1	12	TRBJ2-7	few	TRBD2	TGTGCCAGCAGGACTAGCGGGAGCGAGCAGTACTTC	CASRTSGSEQYF
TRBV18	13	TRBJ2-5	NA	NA	TGTGCCAGCTCACCGCCCGCATCAGAGACCCAGTACTTC	CASSPPASETQYF
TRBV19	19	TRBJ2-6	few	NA	TGTGCCAGTAGTAAGCAACCAGGGGGACTTTACTCTGGGGCCAACGTCCTGACTTTC	CASSKQPGGLYSGANVLTF
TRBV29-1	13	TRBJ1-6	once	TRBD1	TGCAGCGTTGCCGGACAGGGTAATTCACCCCTCCACTTT	CSVAGQGNSPLHF
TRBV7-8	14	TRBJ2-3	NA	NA	TGTGCCAGCCGCCAGAGGGGGGCCACAGATACGCAGTATTTT	CASRQRGATDTQYF
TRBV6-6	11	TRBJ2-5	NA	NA	TGTGCCAGCAGTTACTCAGAGACCCAGTACTTC	CASSYSETQYF
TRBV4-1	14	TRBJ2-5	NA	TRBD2	TGCGCCAGCAGCCCCAGCGGGGGGCAAGAGACCCAGTACTTC	CASSPSGGQETQYF
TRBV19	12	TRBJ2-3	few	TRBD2	TGTGCCAGTAGTACTACGACTAGCGTGCAGTATTTT	CASSTTTSVQYF
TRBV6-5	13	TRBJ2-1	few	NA	TGTGCCAGCAGAAGAACTAGGCAGGATGAGCAGTTCTTC	CASRRTRQDEQFF
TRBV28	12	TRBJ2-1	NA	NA	TGTGCCAGCAGTCCCCTCGTCAATGAGCAGTTCTTC	CASSPLVNEQFF
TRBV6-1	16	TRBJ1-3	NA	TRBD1	TGTGCCAGCAGTGATAAGCCGCGACAGGGGGCCCATACCATATATTTT	CASSDKPRQGAHTIYF